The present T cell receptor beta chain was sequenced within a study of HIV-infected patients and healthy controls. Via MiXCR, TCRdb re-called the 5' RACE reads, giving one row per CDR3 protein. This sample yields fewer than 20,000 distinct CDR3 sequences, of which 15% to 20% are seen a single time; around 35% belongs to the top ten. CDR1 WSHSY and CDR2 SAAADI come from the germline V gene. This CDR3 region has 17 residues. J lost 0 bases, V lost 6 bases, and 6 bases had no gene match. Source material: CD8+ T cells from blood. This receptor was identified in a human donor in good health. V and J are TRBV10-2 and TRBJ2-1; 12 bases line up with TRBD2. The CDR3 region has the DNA TGCGCCAGCAGATTAACTAGCGGGGGGAGCTCCTACAATGAGCAGTTCTTC. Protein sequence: CASRLTSGGSSYNEQFF.